The 11 T cell receptor beta chains below come from one sample, sequenced in a study of T cell repertoires in cytomegalovirus infection. In TCRdb, the reads were re-called with MiXCR into one record per CDR3 protein. The sample gives about 450,000 distinct CDR3 sequences, approximately 33% of which show up once; about an eighth is in the top ten. Sample: PBMCs. Receptor source: a human donor in good health (CMV status not recorded). Some clones in this sample may be carry-over from other donors' samples.

The sample holds many counts of this clonotype. V and J are TRBV18 and TRBJ2-1, with D possibly being TRBD1 (6 bases). The CDR3 has 15 amino acids. V shed 6 bases and J shed 7 bases, with 19 bases lying between them. Germline loops: CDR1 KGHSH, CDR2 LQKENI. CDR3 protein: CASSPTGKGLNEQFF. CDR3 DNA: TGTGCCAGCTCGCCAACAGGGAAAGGATTGAATGAGCAGTTCTTC.

About this clonotype: The junction differs from germline at one of its ends, possibly a read error. The V gene is TRBV27, the J gene TRBJ1-5; D not certain. Looked up from germline, CDR1 is MNHEY and CDR2 is SMNVEV (reference sequence). The CDR3 runs 13 residues. The chain's CDR3 is CASGLGRNQPQHF. The DNA for the CDR3 is TGTGCCAGCGGTTTAGGTCGAAATCAGCCCCAGCATTTT.

This clonotype was observed many times. V gene TRBV12-3 or TRBV12-4 combines with J gene TRBJ2-1, with TRBD2 identical over 13 bases. The J segment lost 6 bases and the V segment lost 5 bases, leaving 7 bases of the junction unmatched. The CDR3 covers 16 residues. The CDR3 region has the DNA TGTGCCAGCAGTACCACTAGCGGGGGGGCCGCCAATGAGCAGTTCTTC. This encodes CASSTTSGGAANEQFF.

This chain links TRBV6-1 with TRBJ2-5; TRBD1 agrees at 8 bases. The CDR3 sequence is 14 residues long. Germline assignment: CDR1 MNHNS and CDR2 SASEGT. V lost 3 bases to trimming and J lost 5 bases; unmatched junction nucleotides: 5. CDR3 DNA: TGTGCCAGCAGTGAGGCGACAGGGGAGGAGACCCAGTACTTC. Translated, it gives CASSEATGEETQYF.

This clonotype was seen only a few times. The chain uses TRBV5-6 and TRBJ1-5, with D maybe TRBD1 (5 bases). V was shortened by 4 bases and J by 7 bases, with 15 bases between the two germline ends. The CDR3 totals 14 residues. Germline V gene lookup returns CDR1 SGHDT and CDR2 YYEEEE. The CDR3 sequence is CASSLNRFRQPQHF. CDR3 DNA: TGTGCCAGCAGCCTAAACAGGTTCCGCCAGCCCCAGCATTTT.

This clonotype was observed a handful of times. The rearrangement links TRBV28 to TRBJ2-5; weak D call: TRBD1 (6 bases). Trimming cost V 4 bases and J 5 bases, with 14 bases left between them. The CDR3 extends over 14 amino acids. The V gene's germline CDR1 is MDHEN and CDR2 SYDVKM. CDR3 amino acids: CASSSTGLPETQYF. CDR3 in DNA: TGTGCCAGCAGTTCCACAGGGTTGCCCGAGACCCAGTACTTC.

The genes are TRBV7-9 and TRBJ2-3; 7 nucleotides align to TRBD2. The CDR3 contains 15 residues. Losses at the gene ends were 10 bases for V and 5 bases for J; bases not matched to a gene: 15. Germline CDR1 reads SEHNR; CDR2 reads FQNEAQ (reference sequence). This chain's CDR3 is CATQRASGGKDTQYF. CDR3 bases: TGTGCCACCCAGAGGGCTAGCGGTGGAAAAGATACGCAGTATTTT.

In the case of this clonotype: This sequence may be a read error, since a much larger clone differs from it by one base. V gene TRBV7-3 combines with J gene TRBJ2-3, with a tentative D call TRBD2 (5 bases). Trimming pared 7 bases from V and 1 base from J, leaving 12 bases between. CDR3 length: 14 amino acids. The germline CDR1 and CDR2 sequences are SGHTA and FQGTGA. The CDR3 DNA reads TGTGCCAGCACCTGGGTCGGGGGCACAGATACGCAGTATTTT. As protein: CASTWVGGTDTQYF.

This clonotype has at least ten counts. The J gene is TRBJ1-3, the V gene TRBV7-6; tentatively, D is TRBD1 (5 bases). Between the trimmed V and J ends, which lost 1 base and 0 bases, there was a span of 13 bases. This CDR3 contains 17 residues. Germline V gives CDR1 SGHVS, CDR2 FNYEAQ. The CDR3 nucleotides read TGTGCCAGCAGCTTAGGGGACTCCCGGAGCTCTGGAAACACCATATATTTT. Protein product: CASSLGDSRSSGNTIYF.

As concerns this clonotype: This sequence may be a read error, since a much larger clone differs from it by one base. The chain joins TRBV7-8 to TRBJ2-7; TRBD1 aligns across 7 bases. The CDR3 length is 14 residues. CDR1 is SGHVS and CDR2 is FQNEAQ in the germline V gene. The junction had 13 bases not matched to a gene; V was cut back by 5 bases and J by 9 bases. CDR3 region: CASSNGTAKRGQYF. Written as DNA, the CDR3 is TGTGCCAGCAGCAACGGGACAGCCAAACGAGGGCAGTACTTC.

This chain joins TRBV7-2 and TRBJ2-7, with 8 positions matching TRBD2. The CDR3 has 16 residues. Germline lookup yields CDR1 SGHTA and CDR2 FQGNSA. V was pared by 5 bases and J by 1 base, with 10 bases of the junction left unmatched. The CDR3 coding sequence is TGTGCCAGCAGCCCCGGGGGACTAGTTGGGTCCTACGAGCAGTACTTC. Amino acid sequence: CASSPGGLVGSYEQYF. The entire variable domain, with the rest obtained from reference TRBV7-2 and TRBJ2-7, is as follows: GAGVSQSPSNKVTEKGKDVELRCDPISGHTALYWYRQSLGQGLEFLIYFQGNSAPDKSGLPSDRFSAERTGGSVSTLTIQRTQQEDSAVYLCASSPGGLVGSYEQYFGPGTRLTVT.